The 10 T cell receptor beta chains below come from one sample, sequenced in a study of shared clonotypes between healthy human individuals. The naive CD8 subset, CD45RO-negative cells positively selected for CCR7, excluded terminally differentiated effector memory CD45RA+ cells. Clones were read by immunoSEQ multiplex PCR, and TCRdb kept only the in-frame ones, dropping some. The sample lists about 2 million clones; 85% to 95% were seen once. Sequenced material: naive CD8+ T cells sorted from blood. The receptors come from a man younger than 35 in good health.

The chain uses TRBV30 and TRBJ1-3; D call uncertain. V lost 2 bases and J lost 3, with 5 bases in between. This CDR3 spans 12 amino acids. The germline CDR1 and CDR2 sequences are GTSNPN and SVGIG (reference sequence). The CDR3 is CAWSNSGNTIYF. CDR3 DNA sequence: TGTGCCTGGAGTAACAGTGGAAACACCATATATTTT. Together with reference TRBV30 and TRBJ1-3, the CDR3 gives the full variable domain: SQTIHQWPATLVQPVGSPLSLECTVEGTSNPNLYWYRQAAGRGLQLLFYSVGIGQISSEVPQNLSASRPQDRQFILSSKKLLLSDSGFYLCAWSNSGNTIYFGEGSWLTVV.

V usage is TRBV28 and J usage is TRBJ2-3, with TRBD1 as a possible D gene (6 bases). Germline CDR1 reads MDHEN; CDR2 reads SYDVKM. This CDR3 comprises 15 residues. The V end lost 4 bases, the J end lost 2 bases, and 13 bases lay between the germline ends. As DNA, the CDR3 is TGTGCCAGCAGTTCCCAGGCAGGGGTCACAGATACGCAGTATTTT. This gives the protein CASSSQAGVTDTQYF. The variable domain in full, completed from reference TRBV28 and TRBJ2-3, reads DVKVTQSSRYLVKRTGEKVFLECVQDMDHENMFWYRQDPGLGLRLIYFSYDVKMKEKGDIPEGYSVSREKKERFSLILESASTNQTSMYLCASSSQAGVTDTQYFGPGTRLTVL.

This clone was found a few times. This chain uses TRBV19 with TRBJ2-3, with TRBD1 as a possible D gene (5 bases). Germline values: CDR1 LNHDA, CDR2 SQIVND (reference sequence). This CDR3 comprises 14 residues. Trimming cost V 3 bases and J 6 bases, with 13 bases left between them. The CDR3 nucleotides read TGTGCCAGTAGTATTATCCAGGGCTGGGATACGCAGTATTTT. Translation gives CASSIIQGWDTQYF.

This chain links TRBV4-1 with TRBJ2-7, with TRBD2 matching over 14 bases. V trimming: 0 bases; J trimming: 12 bases; junction bases outside the gene matches: 10. The CDR3 is 16 amino acids. The V gene's germline CDR1 is MGHRA and CDR2 YSYEKL. The CDR3 nucleotides are TGCGCCAGCAGCCAAGATCATGGGACTAGCGGGAGTCAAGCGTACTTC. Translating gives CASSQDHGTSGSQAYF.

Notes on this clone: The sample contains more than one DNA sequence encoding this CDR3. V is TRBV7-9 and J is TRBJ2-1; TRBD1 matches at 10 bases. Unmatched junction bases numbered 5, after V lost 1 base and J lost 2 bases. CDR3 length: 17 amino acids. CDR1 is SEHNR, CDR2 FQNEAQ, per germline (reference sequence). The CDR3 sequence: CASSLVPGQGPYNEQFF. CDR3 coding DNA: TGTGCCAGCAGCTTAGTGCCGGGACAGGGGCCCTACAATGAGCAGTTCTTC. Together with reference TRBV7-9 and TRBJ2-1, the CDR3 gives the full variable domain: DTGVSQNPRHKITKRGQNVTFRCDPISEHNRLYWYRQTLGQGPEFLTYFQNEAQLEKSRLLSDRFSAERPKGSFSTLEIQRTEQGDSAMYLCASSLVPGQGPYNEQFFGPGTRLTVL.

The V call is TRBV10-2, the J call TRBJ2-5, with TRBD2 as a possible D gene (5 bases). The germline V gene has CDR1 WSHSY and CDR2 SAAADI. V lost 3 bases, J lost 1 base, and 6 bases lay in between. CDR3 size: 13 residues. The CDR3 region has the DNA TGCGCCAGCAGTGAACTAGTCCAAGAGACCCAGTACTTC. It specifies CASSELVQETQYF.

This chain links TRBV7-8 with TRBJ2-4; 11 bases agree with TRBD2. Per the germline V gene, CDR1 is SGHVS and CDR2 is FQNEAQ. The CDR3 covers 16 residues. V lost 5 bases and J lost 5; bases outside the gene matches: 8. This chain's CDR3 is CASSPTLAGEENIQYF. Written as DNA, the CDR3 is TGTGCCAGCAGCCCGACACTAGCGGGGGAAGAAAACATTCAGTACTTC.

The J gene is TRBJ2-7, the V gene TRBV10-2; unclear D gene. The CDR3 sequence is 12 residues long. The germline gives CDR1 WSHSY, CDR2 SAAADI. Trimming stripped 2 bases from V and 3 bases from J, with 5 bases between. In nucleotides, the CDR3 is TGCGCCAGCAGTGAGATAATCTACGAGCAGTACTTC. As protein: CASSEIIYEQYF.

The chain's CDR3 is CAHEVWEAGNTIYF. CDR3 in DNA: TGTGCCCACGAGGTCTGGGAAGCTGGAAACACCATATATTTT. This chain uses TRBV30 with TRBJ1-3; D gene unclear. The germline V gene has CDR1 GTSNPN and CDR2 SVGIG (reference sequence). Trimming left V 8 bases short and J 2 bases short, with 16 bases between. This CDR3 is 14 amino acids long.

A single count supports this clone. Additional DNA sequences in this sample encode the identical CDR3. The V gene is TRBV7-2, the J gene TRBJ2-7; 7 bases align to TRBD1. V lost 5 bases and J lost 2; bases outside the gene matches: 3. CDR3 length: 13 residues. CDR1 is SGHTA, CDR2 FQGNSA, per germline. The CDR3 sequence is CASSRDRAYEQYF. CDR3 nucleotide sequence: TGTGCCAGCAGCCGGGACAGAGCCTACGAGCAGTACTTC.